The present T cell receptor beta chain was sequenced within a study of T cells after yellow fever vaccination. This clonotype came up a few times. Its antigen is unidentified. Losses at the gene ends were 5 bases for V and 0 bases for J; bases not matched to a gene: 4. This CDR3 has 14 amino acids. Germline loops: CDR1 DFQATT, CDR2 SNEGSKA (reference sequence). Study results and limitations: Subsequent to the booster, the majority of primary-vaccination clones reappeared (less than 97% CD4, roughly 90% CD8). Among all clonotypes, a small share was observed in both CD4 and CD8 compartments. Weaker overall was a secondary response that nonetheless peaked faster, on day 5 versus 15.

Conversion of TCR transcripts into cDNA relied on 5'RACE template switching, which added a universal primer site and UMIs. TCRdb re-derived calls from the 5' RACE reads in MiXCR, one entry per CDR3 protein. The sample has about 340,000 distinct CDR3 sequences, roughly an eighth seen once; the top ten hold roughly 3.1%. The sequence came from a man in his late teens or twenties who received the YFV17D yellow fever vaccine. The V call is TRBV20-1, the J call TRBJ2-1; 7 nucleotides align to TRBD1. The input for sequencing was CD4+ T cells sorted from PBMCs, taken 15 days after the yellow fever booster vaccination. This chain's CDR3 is CSALGQLSYNEQFF. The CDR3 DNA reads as TGCAGTGCTCTGGGACAGCTCTCCTACAATGAGCAGTTCTTC.